Listed below are T cell receptor beta chains from one sample, sequenced in a study of PD-1 blockade in classical Hodgkin lymphoma. Clones were sequenced by immunoSEQ multiplex PCR, and TCRdb holds only the in-frame ones, with some missing. In the table there are some 93,000 clones, approximately 89% of which are singletons. Sequenced here: peripheral blood mononuclear cells (PBMCs), sampled before the second cycle of nivolumab. The receptors were sampled from a human donor with classical Hodgkin lymphoma. CDR3s include the opening cysteine and the closing phenylalanine or tryptophan.

v_gene	j_gene	CDR3aa
TRBV6-1	TRBJ2-1	CASSGGGSDEQFF
TRBV28	TRBJ2-5	CASSFSPGQGTQETQYF
TRBV7-9	TRBJ1-4	CASSLAETVGATNEKLFF
TRBV7-9	TRBJ1-2	CASSIDRGGLYGYTF
TRBV28	TRBJ2-3	CASSAWESSTDTQYF
TRBV21-1	TRBJ1-6	CASSNRAVYNSPLHF
TRBV7-8	TRBJ2-7	CASSIALGGVTYEQYF
TRBV6-1	TRBJ1-5	CASSEILGGSARARVGNQPQHF
TRBV18	TRBJ2-5	CASSIGQQETQYF
TRBV29-1	TRBJ2-7	CSVEGTGTSGSLYEQYF
TRBV27	TRBJ1-1	CASSPNSRGQAFF
TRBV29-1	TRBJ2-1	CSVIVATHNEQFF
TRBV25-1	TRBJ2-3	CASSEEDSSDTQYF
TRBV4-1	TRBJ2-7	CASSQTTGGPYEQYF
TRBV9	TRBJ2-1	CASSVELAGYNEQFF
TRBV7-7	TRBJ2-7	CASSPGTVYEQYF
TRBV10-3	TRBJ1-4	CAISASGTGRSSEKLFF
TRBV4-1	TRBJ2-3	CASSQPGREGGTDTQYF
TRBV5-1	TRBJ1-1	CASSVNSALEAFF
TRBV15	TRBJ2-7	CATSAGVYEQYF
TRBV11-2	TRBJ2-1	CASSPTGSESSEQFF
TRBV7-9	TRBJ1-1	CASSHRALGTEAFF
TRBV5-4	TRBJ2-1	CASSLALSSYNEQFF
TRBV28	TRBJ1-2	CASSFLGGYTF
TRBV28	TRBJ1-4	CASSPPGQIGEKLFF
TRBV10-3	TRBJ2-7	CAISDPGESYEQYF
TRBV7-2	TRBJ1-6	CASSSVGQASSPLHF
TRBV2	TRBJ1-1	CASNSKSGGAFF
TRBV5-1	TRBJ1-5	CASSLEGDSNQPQHF
TRBV5-1	TRBJ2-1	CASTPSGGINEQFF
TRBV28	TRBJ2-5	CASSLRSSPYQETQYF